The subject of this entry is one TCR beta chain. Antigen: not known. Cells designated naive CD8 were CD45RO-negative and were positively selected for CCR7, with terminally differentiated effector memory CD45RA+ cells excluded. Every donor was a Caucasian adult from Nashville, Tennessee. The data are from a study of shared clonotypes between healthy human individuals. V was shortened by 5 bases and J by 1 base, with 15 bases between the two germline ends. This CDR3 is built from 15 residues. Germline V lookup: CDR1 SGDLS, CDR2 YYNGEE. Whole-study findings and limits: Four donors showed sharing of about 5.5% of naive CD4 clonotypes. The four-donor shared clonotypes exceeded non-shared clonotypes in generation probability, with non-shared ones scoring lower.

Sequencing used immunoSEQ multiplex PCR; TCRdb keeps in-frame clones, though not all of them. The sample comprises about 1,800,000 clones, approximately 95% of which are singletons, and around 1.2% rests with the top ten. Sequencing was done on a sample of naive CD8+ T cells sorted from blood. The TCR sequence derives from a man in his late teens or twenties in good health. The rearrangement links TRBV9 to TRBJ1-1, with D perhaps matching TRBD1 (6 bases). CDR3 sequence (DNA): TGTGCCAGCAGTGATACCGGACAGCCGAACACTGAAGCTTTCTTT. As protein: CASSDTGQPNTEAFF.